This T cell receptor (beta chain) was captured in a study of regulatory T cells in long-lasting Graves disease. Study results and limitations: It was in persistent disease that TRBV28, TRBJ1-2 and TRBJ2-5 were favored.

On this clonotype: The antigen remains unidentified.

The authors built TCR beta libraries using iRepertoire HTBI primers and Arm-PCR of CDR3 regions. TCRdb re-analysed the multiplex PCR reads in MiXCR, keeping a single row per CDR3 protein. The sample contains hundreds of thousands of distinct CDR3 sequences, 16% of which appear only once. Time point indicated: newly diagnosed GD, antithyroid drugs for less than 3 months. RNA isolated from PBMCs was used to make the TCR library. Germline V CDR1 and CDR2: ENHRY, SYGVKD. The CDR3 covers 12 residues. V lost 3 bases and J lost 6, with 7 bases in between. The same sample was also used in a study of T cells in Graves' hyperthyroidism and ophthalmopathy. That source notes: Exclusion of a patient resulted from uncontrolled infection, other autoimmune disease, pregnancy or lactation. A set of HTBI primers served as the primers for a first-round RT-PCR of the TCR CDR3. Blood also showed most of the thyroid clonotypes that were expanded above 0.001.

The sample consisted of peripheral blood mononuclear cells (PBMCs), taken at new diagnosis, from a patient treated with antithyroid drugs. The chain recombines TRBV10-3 with TRBJ2-3; D gene uncertain. This TCR came from a man aged 35 to 55 with Graves disease. The CDR3 protein is CAISDAYDTQYF. The CDR3 nucleotides read TGTGCCATCAGTGACGCGTATGATACGCAGTATTTT.